Following are 14 T cell receptor beta chains from one sample sequenced in a study of blood T cell repertoires in COVID-19. Profiled with immunoSEQ multiplex PCR; TCRdb holds only in-frame clones, not every one. This sample has roughly 150,000 clones; 76% occur once, and the top ten carry roughly 4.2%. Input material: peripheral blood. These receptors came from a man aged 60 to 75 with acute or convalescent COVID-19.

This clone appeared a single time. This CDR3 reads CASSPGREISYNEQFF. The CDR3 DNA is TGTGCCAGCTCACCAGGGCGGGAGATATCCTACAATGAGCAGTTCTTC. V gene TRBV18 combines with J gene TRBJ2-1; 7 nucleotides line up with TRBD2. The CDR3 runs 16 residues. CDR1 and CDR2 (germline): KGHSH, LQKENI. V was clipped by 2 bases and J by 1 base; unmatched bases: 5.

J is TRBJ2-1 and V is TRBV18; D is perhaps TRBD1 (5 bases). The CDR3 length is 13 residues. Between the trimmed V and J ends, which lost 2 bases and 8 bases, there was a span of 10 bases. Germline V gives CDR1 KGHSH, CDR2 LQKENI. CDR3 bases: TGTGCCAGCTCACCAAGGGGAAACTATGAGCAGTTCTTC. It specifies CASSPRGNYEQFF.

The gene calls are TRBV6-5 and TRBJ2-7; D is undetermined. With 5 bases removed from V and 8 bases from J, the gap between germline ends came to 19 bases. This CDR3 comprises 14 residues. Germline V gene lookup returns CDR1 MNHEY and CDR2 SVGAGI. DNA for the CDR3: TGTGCCAGCAGTCTAGGTCGCGGCAGCCTGCAGCAGTACTTC. Translating gives CASSLGRGSLQQYF.

This clone was observed a single time. The rearrangement joins TRBV19 to TRBJ1-5, with D possibly being TRBD1 (6 bases). With 6 bases removed from V and 4 bases from J, the gap between germline ends came to 13 bases. CDR1 and CDR2 from the germline V gene are LNHDA and SQIVND (reference sequence). The CDR3 totals 14 residues. CDR3 in amino acids: CASSLGGANQPQHF. CDR3 nucleotide sequence: TGTGCCAGTAGCCTAGGGGGAGCTAATCAGCCCCAGCATTTT.

The V and J genes are TRBV11-2 and TRBJ2-3; 13 bases are shared with TRBD2. V lost 2 bases and J lost 4; bases outside the gene matches: 3. CDR3 length equals 16 residues. The germline gives CDR1 SGHAT, CDR2 FQNNGV. CDR3 bases: TGTGCCAGCAGCTTATGGGGGACTAGCGGGGCAGATACGCAGTATTTT. This codes for CASSLWGTSGADTQYF.

The chain has TRBV19 and TRBJ2-7; tentative D call: TRBD1 (6 bases). This CDR3 comprises 20 residues. V lost 7 bases, J lost 6 bases, and 37 bases lay in between. Germline CDR1 LNHDA, CDR2 SQIVND (reference sequence). This CDR3 is CASNPLQRNHRERDCGEQYF. The DNA for the CDR3 is TGTGCCAGTAATCCTCTACAACGAAACCACAGGGAGAGAGACTGTGGCGAGCAGTACTTC.

The chain couples TRBV4-1 to TRBJ1-2; TRBD1 matches 8 bases. The CDR3 covers 16 residues. The germline gives CDR1 MGHRA, CDR2 YSYEKL. J lost 6 bases, V lost 1 base, and 10 bases had no gene match. The CDR3 is CASSQAGTGKYDGYTF. The DNA for the CDR3 is TGCGCCAGCAGCCAAGCCGGGACAGGAAAATATGATGGCTACACCTTC.

V and J are TRBV24-1 and TRBJ2-1; 8 bases agree with TRBD2. CDR1 KGHDR and CDR2 SFDVKD come from the germline V gene. V gave up 5 bases and J gave up 3 bases; unmatched junction bases: 2. The CDR3 runs to 14 residues. CDR3 bases: TGTGCCACCAGTGTTAGCGGGATCTACAATGAGCAGTTCTTC. Protein: CATSVSGIYNEQFF.

The V gene is TRBV19, the J gene TRBJ2-2, with 7 bases that match TRBD1. This CDR3 spans 14 amino acids. Trimming cost V 5 bases and J 6 bases; bases outside gene matches: 6. Germline CDR1 is LNHDA and CDR2 is SQIVND (reference sequence). For the CDR3, the DNA is TGTGCCAGTAGTCTAAGGGGGCGAGCCGGGGAGCTGTTTTTT. This codes for CASSLRGRAGELFF.

This clone was observed a few times. J is TRBJ2-5 and V is TRBV11-3; D not resolved. Germline values: CDR1 SGHNT, CDR2 YENEEA. This CDR3 contains 13 residues. With 0 bases removed from V and 2 bases from J, the gap between germline ends came to 4 bases. This chain's CDR3 is CASSLDPQETQYF. CDR3 nucleotide sequence: TGTGCCAGCAGCTTAGATCCTCAAGAGACCCAGTACTTC.

The V call is TRBV6-5, the J call TRBJ2-7, with 10 bases that match TRBD2. There are 15 residues in the CDR3. The germline CDR1 and CDR2 sequences are MNHEY and SVGAGI. Unmatched junction bases numbered 9, after V lost 10 bases and J lost 0 bases. In DNA form, the CDR3 reads TGTGCCACCCGGACTAGCGGCCTCAGCTCCTACGAGCAGTACTTC. Translating gives CATRTSGLSSYEQYF.

The chain employs TRBV6-6 and TRBJ2-5; 12 bases line up with TRBD2. The CDR3 covers 16 residues. V gave up 6 bases and J gave up 5 bases; unmatched junction bases: 10. In germline, CDR1 is MNHNY, CDR2 SVGAGI (reference sequence). The CDR3 spells CASRSPPTSGSETQYF. In nucleotides, the CDR3 is TGTGCCAGCAGATCACCACCGACTAGCGGGAGTGAGACCCAGTACTTC.

This clone showed up just once. The genes are TRBV5-1 and TRBJ2-3, with D possibly being TRBD1 (5 bases). Germline CDR1 is SGHRS and CDR2 is YFSETQ. This CDR3 comprises 14 residues. V was trimmed by 5 bases and J by 4 bases, leaving 14 bases between them. The CDR3, as DNA: TGCGCCAGCAGGGAACTCCAGGGTGCAGATACGCAGTATTTT. The encoded protein is CASRELQGADTQYF.

This clone was seen a handful of times. The CDR3 spells CASGSGEINEQFF. CDR3 DNA: TGTGCCAGCGGAAGCGGGGAGATCAATGAGCAGTTCTTC. The chain links TRBV28 to TRBJ2-1; TRBD2 agrees at 7 bases. Germline lookup yields CDR1 MDHEN and CDR2 SYDVKM. J lost 6 bases, V lost 8 bases, and 7 bases had no gene match. The CDR3 has 13 amino acids.